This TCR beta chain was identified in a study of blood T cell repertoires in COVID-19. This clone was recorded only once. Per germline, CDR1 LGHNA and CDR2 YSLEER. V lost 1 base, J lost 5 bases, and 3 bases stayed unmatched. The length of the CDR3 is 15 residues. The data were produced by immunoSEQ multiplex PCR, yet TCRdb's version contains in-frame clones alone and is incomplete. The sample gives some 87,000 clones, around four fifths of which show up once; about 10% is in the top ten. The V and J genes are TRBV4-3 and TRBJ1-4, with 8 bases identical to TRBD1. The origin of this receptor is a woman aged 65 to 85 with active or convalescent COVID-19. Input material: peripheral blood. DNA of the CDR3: TGCGCCAGCAGCCAAGGGACAGGGTCGAATGAAAAACTGTTTTTT. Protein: CASSQGTGSNEKLFF.